This T cell receptor beta chain was documented in a study of control samples from healthy donors and cancer patients. Data came from immunoSEQ multiplex PCR; TCRdb stores just in-frame clones and leaves some out. The repertoire holds 200,000 to 250,000 clones, with around 94% as singletons. Trimming took 6 bases from V and 8 from J, leaving 21 bases between them. This CDR3 comprises 15 residues. Germline-derived CDR1 and CDR2 are MGHRA and YSYEKL. The chain couples TRBV4-1 to TRBJ2-3; D is possibly TRBD2 (7 bases). The source material was blood. This receptor was obtained from a man in his forties or fifties in good health. This CDR3 is CASSHPSGGQGTQYF. The CDR3 region has the DNA TGCGCCAGCAGTCATCCATCGGGGGGCCAGGGTACGCAGTATTTT.